This TCR beta chain was captured by sequencing in a study of response to subunit inactivated influenza vaccine. TCRdb re-called the RT-PCR reads with MiXCR, one entry per CDR3 protein. In the table there are a few hundred thousand distinct CDR3 sequences, around 15% of which are singletons. Points on this clonotype: The antigen is undetermined.

Study conclusions and caveats: After each seasonal influenza vaccination, few new T cells are recruited, the authors suggested.

This specimen was PBMCs from blood, taken 12 days after vaccination. This TCR derives from a middle-aged man who received an inactivated influenza vaccine.

The CDR3 DNA reads TGTGCCAGCAGTTTATCAGGGGGCGTTCAGCCCCAGCATTTT. Protein sequence: CASSLSGGVQPQHF. The chain is built from TRBV28 and TRBJ1-5, with TRBD1 identical over 8 bases. CDR3 length: 14 amino acids. Unmatched junction bases numbered 2, after V lost 1 base and J lost 6 bases. From germline, CDR1 is MDHEN and CDR2 SYDVKM.